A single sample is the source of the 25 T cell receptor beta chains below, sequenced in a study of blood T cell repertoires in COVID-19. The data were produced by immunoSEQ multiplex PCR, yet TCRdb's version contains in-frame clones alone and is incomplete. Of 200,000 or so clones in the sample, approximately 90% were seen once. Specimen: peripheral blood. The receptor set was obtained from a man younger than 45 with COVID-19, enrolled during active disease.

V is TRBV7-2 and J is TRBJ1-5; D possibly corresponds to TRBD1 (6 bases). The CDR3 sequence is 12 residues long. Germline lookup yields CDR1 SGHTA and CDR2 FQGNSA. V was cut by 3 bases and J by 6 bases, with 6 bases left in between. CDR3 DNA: TGTGCCAGCAGCTTCAGGGGTCAGCCCCAGCATTTT. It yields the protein CASSFRGQPQHF.

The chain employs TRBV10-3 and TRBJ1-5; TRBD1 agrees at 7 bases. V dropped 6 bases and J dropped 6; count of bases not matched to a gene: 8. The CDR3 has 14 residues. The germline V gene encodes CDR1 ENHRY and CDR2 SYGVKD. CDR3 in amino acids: CAISRTGDGQPQHF. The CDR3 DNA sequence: TGTGCCATCAGCCGAACAGGGGACGGTCAGCCCCAGCATTTT.

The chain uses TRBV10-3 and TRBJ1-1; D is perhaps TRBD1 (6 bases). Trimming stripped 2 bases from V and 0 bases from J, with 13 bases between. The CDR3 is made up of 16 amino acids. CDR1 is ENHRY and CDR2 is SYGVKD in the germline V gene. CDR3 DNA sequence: TGTGCCATCAGTGAGCGTGGACAGCCCATGAACACTGAAGCTTTCTTT. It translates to CAISERGQPMNTEAFF.

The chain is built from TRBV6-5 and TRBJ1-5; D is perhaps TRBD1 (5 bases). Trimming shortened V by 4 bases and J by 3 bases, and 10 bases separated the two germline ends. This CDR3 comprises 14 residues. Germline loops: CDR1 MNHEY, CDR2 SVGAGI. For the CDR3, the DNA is TGTGCCAGCAGTTCGACAGCCTCCAATCAGCCCCAGCATTTT. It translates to CASSSTASNQPQHF.

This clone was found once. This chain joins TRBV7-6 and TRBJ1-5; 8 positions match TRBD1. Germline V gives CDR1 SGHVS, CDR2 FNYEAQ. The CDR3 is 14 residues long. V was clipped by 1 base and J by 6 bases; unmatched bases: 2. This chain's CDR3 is CASSLGDRFQPQHF. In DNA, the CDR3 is TGTGCCAGCAGCTTAGGGGACAGGTTTCAGCCCCAGCATTTT.

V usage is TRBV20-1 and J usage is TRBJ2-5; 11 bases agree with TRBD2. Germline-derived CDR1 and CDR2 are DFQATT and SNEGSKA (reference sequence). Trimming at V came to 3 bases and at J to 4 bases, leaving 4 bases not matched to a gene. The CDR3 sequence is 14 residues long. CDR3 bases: TGCAGTGCTAGTTCACTAGCGGGGGTAGAGACCCAGTACTTC. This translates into CSASSLAGVETQYF.

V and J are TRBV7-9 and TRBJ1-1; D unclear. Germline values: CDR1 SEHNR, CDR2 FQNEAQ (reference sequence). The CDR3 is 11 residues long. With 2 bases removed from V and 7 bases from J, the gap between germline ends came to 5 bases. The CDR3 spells CASSLLIEAFF. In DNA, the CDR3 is TGTGCCAGCAGCTTATTAATTGAAGCTTTCTTT.

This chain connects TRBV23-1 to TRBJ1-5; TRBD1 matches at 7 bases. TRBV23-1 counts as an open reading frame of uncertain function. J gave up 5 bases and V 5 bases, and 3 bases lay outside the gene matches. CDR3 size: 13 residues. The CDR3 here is CASSWDSYQPQHF. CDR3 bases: TGCGCCAGCAGTTGGGACAGTTATCAGCCCCAGCATTTT.

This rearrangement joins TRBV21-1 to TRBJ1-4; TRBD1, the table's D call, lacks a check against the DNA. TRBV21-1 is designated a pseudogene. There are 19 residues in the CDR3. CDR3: CASSKACPGGDRRNEKLFF. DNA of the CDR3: TGTGCCAGCAGCAAAGCCTGTCCAGGGGGCGATAGGAGAAATGAAAAACTGTTTTTT.

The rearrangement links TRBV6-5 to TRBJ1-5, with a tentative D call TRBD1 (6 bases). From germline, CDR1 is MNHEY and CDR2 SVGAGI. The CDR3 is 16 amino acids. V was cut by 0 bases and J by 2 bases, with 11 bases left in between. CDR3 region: CASSYSAGEGNQPQHF. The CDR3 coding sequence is TGTGCCAGCAGTTACTCGGCAGGGGAAGGCAATCAGCCCCAGCATTTT.

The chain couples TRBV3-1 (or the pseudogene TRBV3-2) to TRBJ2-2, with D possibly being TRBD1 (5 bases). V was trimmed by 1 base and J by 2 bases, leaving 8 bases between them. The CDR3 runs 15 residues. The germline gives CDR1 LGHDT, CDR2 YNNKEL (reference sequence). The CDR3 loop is CASSQARVNTGELFF. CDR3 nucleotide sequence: TGTGCCAGCAGCCAAGCCAGGGTTAACACCGGGGAGCTGTTTTTT.

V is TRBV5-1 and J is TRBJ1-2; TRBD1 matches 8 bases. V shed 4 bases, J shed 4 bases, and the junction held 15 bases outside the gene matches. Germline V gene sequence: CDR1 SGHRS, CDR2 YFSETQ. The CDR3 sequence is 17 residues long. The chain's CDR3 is CASSQGAGGAVSYGYTF. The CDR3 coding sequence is TGCGCCAGCAGCCAAGGGGCAGGGGGCGCAGTTAGCTATGGCTACACCTTC. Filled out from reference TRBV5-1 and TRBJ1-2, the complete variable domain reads KAGVTQTPRYLIKTRGQQVTLSCSPISGHRSVSWYQQTPGQGLQFLFEYFSETQRNKGNFPGRFSGRQFSNSRSEMNVSTLELGDSALYLCASSQGAGGAVSYGYTFGSGTRLTVV.

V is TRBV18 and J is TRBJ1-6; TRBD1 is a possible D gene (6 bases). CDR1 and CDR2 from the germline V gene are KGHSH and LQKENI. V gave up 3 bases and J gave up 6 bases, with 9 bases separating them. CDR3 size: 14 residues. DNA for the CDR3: TGTGCCAGCTCACCGTGGGACACTAATTCACCCCTCCACTTT. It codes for CASSPWDTNSPLHF.

The CDR3 bases are TGCGCCAGCAGCCAAGCCGGACAGCCTTACGAGCAGTACTTC. It yields the protein CASSQAGQPYEQYF. The rearrangement uses TRBV4-1 and TRBJ2-7, with TRBD1 as a possible D gene (6 bases). Germline loops: CDR1 MGHRA, CDR2 YSYEKL. The CDR3 extends over 14 amino acids. Deletions cut 1 base from V and 4 bases from J, with 11 bases between.

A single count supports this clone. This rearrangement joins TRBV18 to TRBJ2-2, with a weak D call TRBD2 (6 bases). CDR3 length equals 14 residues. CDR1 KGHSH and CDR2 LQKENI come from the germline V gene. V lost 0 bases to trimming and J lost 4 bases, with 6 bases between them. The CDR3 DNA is TGTGCCAGCTCACCACCGGGACTCACCGGGGAGCTGTTTTTT. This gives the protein CASSPPGLTGELFF.

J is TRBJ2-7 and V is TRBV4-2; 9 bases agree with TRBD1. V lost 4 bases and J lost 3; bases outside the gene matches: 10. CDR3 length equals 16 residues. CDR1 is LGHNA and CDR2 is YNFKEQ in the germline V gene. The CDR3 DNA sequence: TGTGCCAGCAGCCCCCTCAACACGGGACAGGGCTACGAGCAGTACTTC. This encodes CASSPLNTGQGYEQYF.

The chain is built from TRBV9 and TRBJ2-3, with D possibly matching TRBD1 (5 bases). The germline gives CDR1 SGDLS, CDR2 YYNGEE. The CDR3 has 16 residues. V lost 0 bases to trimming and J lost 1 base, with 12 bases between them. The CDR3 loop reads CASSVVPGSGTDTQYF. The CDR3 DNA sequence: TGTGCCAGCAGCGTAGTACCAGGGTCCGGCACAGATACGCAGTATTTT.

The CDR3 here is CATSKDPGQGVEQYF. The DNA for the CDR3 is TGTGCCACCAGCAAAGACCCGGGGCAGGGGGTGGAGCAGTACTTC. V is TRBV15 and J is TRBJ2-7; 7 bases line up with TRBD1. The V gene end was trimmed by 4 bases and the J gene end by 7 bases; junction bases not matched to a gene: 13. The CDR3 is 15 amino acids. The germline gives CDR1 LNHNV, CDR2 YYDKDF (reference sequence).

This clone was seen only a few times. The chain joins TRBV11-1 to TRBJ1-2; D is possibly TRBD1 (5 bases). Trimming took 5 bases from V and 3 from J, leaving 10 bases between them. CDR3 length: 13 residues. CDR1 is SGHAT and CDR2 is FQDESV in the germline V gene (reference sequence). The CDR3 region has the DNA TGTGCCAGCAGCGTACAGGAATACTATGGCTACACCTTC. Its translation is CASSVQEYYGYTF.

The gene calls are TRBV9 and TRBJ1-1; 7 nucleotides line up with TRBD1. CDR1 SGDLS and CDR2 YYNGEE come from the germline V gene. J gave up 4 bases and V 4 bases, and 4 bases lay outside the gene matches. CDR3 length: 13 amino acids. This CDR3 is CASSSRGSTEAFF. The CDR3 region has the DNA TGTGCCAGCAGCTCCAGGGGGAGCACTGAAGCTTTCTTT.

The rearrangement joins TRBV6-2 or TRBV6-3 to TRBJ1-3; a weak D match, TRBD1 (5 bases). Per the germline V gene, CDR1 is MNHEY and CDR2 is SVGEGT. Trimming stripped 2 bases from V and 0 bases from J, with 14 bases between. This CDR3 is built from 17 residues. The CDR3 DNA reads TGTGCCAGCAGTTACGGACAAACTGGCCGCTCTGGAAACACCATATATTTT. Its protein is CASSYGQTGRSGNTIYF.

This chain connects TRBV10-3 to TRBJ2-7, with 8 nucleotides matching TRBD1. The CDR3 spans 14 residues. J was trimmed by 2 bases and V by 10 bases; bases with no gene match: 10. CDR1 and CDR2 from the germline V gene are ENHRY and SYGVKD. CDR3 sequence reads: CATASGQGPYEQYF. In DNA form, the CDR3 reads TGTGCCACGGCTTCCGGACAGGGCCCCTACGAGCAGTACTTC.

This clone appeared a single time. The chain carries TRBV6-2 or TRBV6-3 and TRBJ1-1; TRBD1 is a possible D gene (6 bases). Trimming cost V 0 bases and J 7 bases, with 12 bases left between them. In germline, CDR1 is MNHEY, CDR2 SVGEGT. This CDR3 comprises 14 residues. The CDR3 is CASSYSSEDSEAFF. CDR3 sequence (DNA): TGTGCCAGCAGTTACTCGAGCGAGGACAGTGAAGCTTTCTTT.

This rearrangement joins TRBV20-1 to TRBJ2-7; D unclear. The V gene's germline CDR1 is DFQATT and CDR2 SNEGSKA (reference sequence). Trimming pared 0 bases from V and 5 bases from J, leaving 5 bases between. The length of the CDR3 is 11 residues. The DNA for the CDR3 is TGCAGTGCTAGAGATGTCAACGAGCAGTACTTC. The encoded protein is CSARDVNEQYF.

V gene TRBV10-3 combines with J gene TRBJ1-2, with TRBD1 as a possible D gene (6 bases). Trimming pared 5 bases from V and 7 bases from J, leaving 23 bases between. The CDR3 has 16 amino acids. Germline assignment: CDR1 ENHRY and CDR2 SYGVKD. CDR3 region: CAISRGAPGSLGGYTF. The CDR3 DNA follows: TGTGCCATCAGTCGGGGGGCTCCAGGATCGTTAGGTGGCTACACCTTC.